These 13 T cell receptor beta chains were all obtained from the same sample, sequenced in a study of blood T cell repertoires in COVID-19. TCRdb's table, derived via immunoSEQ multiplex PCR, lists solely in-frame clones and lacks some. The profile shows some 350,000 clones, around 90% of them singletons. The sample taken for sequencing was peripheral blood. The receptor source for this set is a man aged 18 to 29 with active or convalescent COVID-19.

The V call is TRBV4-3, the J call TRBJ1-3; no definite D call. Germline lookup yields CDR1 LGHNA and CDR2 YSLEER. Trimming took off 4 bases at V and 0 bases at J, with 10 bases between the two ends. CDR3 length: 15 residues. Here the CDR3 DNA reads TGCGCCAGCAGCCGTACAGTGAACTCTGGAAACACCATATATTTT. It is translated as CASSRTVNSGNTIYF.

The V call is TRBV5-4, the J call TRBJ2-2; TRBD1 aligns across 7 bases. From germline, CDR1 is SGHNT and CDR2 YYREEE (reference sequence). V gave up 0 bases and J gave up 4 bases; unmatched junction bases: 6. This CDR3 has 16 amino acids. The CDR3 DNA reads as TGTGCCAGCAGCTTGGAAGGGGGCATCGGCACCGGGGAGCTGTTTTTT. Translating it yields CASSLEGGIGTGELFF.

CDR3 sequence: CASGLLDRVAGELFF. In DNA form, the CDR3 reads TGTGCCAGCGGCCTCCTGGACAGGGTGGCCGGGGAGCTGTTTTTT. The V and J genes are TRBV28 and TRBJ2-2, with 8 bases fitting TRBD1. The trim removed 8 bases at V and 6 bases at J, leaving 11 bases unmatched. Germline V gives CDR1 MDHEN, CDR2 SYDVKM. The CDR3 totals 15 residues.

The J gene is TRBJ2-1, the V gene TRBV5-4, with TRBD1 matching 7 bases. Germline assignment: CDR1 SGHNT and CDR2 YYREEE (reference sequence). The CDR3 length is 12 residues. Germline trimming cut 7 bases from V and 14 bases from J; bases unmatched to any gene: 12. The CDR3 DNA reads TGTGCCAGCTCTTGGGGAACAGGGGAAGAGTTCTTC. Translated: CASSWGTGEEFF.

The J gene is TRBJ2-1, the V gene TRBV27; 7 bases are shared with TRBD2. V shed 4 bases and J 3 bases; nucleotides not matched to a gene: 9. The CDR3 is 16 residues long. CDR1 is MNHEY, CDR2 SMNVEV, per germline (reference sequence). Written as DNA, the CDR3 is TGTGCCAGCAGTTCCCCCCGCGGGGGAGACTACAATGAGCAGTTCTTC. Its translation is CASSSPRGGDYNEQFF.

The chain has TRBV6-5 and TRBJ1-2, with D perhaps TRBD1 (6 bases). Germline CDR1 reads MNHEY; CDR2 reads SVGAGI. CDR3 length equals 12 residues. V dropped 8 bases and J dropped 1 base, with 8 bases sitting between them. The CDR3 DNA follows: TGTGCCAGCTACAGGGTTAACTATGGCTACACCTTC. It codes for CASYRVNYGYTF.

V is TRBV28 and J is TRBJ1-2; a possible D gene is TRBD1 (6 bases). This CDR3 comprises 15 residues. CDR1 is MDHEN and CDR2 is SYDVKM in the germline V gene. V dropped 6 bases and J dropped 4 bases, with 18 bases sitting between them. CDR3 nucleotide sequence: TGTGCCAGCAGCGTTACGGGGGGGGCCTTCTATGGCTACACCTTC. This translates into CASSVTGGAFYGYTF.

The CDR3 loop reads CASSLVRGSWHTF. The DNA for the CDR3 is TGTGCCAGCAGCTTAGTAAGAGGATCATGGCACACCTTC. The gene calls are TRBV7-9 and TRBJ1-2; D uncertain. CDR1 is SEHNR and CDR2 is FQNEAQ in the germline V gene (reference sequence). Trimming removed 1 base from V and 12 bases from J, with 15 bases in between. The CDR3 spans 13 residues.

Here the CDR3 DNA reads TGTGCCAGCAGCCGCGCAGGGGACGAGCAGTACTTC. Translation gives CASSRAGDEQYF. J is TRBJ2-7 and V is TRBV12-3 or TRBV12-4, with a tentative D call TRBD1 (6 bases). Trimming stripped 6 bases from V and 5 bases from J, with 11 bases between. The CDR3 covers 12 residues.

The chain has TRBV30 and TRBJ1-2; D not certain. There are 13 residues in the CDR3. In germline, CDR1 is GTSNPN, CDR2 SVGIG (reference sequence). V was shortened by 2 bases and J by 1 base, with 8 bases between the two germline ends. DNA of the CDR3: TGTGCCTGGAGTTTCCAGATTAACTATGGCTACACCTTC. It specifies CAWSFQINYGYTF. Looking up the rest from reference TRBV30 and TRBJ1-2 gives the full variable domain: SQTIHQWPATLVQPVGSPLSLECTVEGTSNPNLYWYRQAAGRGLQLLFYSVGIGQISSEVPQNLSASRPQDRQFILSSKKLLLSDSGFYLCAWSFQINYGYTFGSGTRLTVV.

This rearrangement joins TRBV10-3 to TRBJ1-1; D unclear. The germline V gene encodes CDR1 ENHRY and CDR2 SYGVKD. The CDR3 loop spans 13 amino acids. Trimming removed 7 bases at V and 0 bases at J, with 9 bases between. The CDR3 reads CAINAALNTEAFF. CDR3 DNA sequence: TGTGCCATCAACGCGGCCCTGAACACTGAAGCTTTCTTT.

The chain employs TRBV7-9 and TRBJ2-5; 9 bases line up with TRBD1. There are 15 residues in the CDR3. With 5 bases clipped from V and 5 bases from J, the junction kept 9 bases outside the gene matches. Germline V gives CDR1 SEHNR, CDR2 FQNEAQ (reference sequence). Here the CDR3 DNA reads TGTGCCAGCAGCGTCATTACAGGGGGCGAGGAGACCCAGTACTTC. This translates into CASSVITGGEETQYF. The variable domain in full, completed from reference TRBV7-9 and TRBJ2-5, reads DTGVSQNPRHKITKRGQNVTFRCDPISEHNRLYWYRQTLGQGPEFLTYFQNEAQLEKSRLLSDRFSAERPKGSFSTLEIQRTEQGDSAMYLCASSVITGGEETQYFGPGTRLLVL.

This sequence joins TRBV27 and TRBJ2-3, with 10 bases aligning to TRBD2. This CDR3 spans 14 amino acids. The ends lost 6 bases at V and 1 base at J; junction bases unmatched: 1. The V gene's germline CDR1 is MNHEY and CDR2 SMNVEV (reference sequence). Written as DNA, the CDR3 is TGTGCCAGCAGGCTAGCGGGGGGCACAGATACGCAGTATTTT. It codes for CASRLAGGTDTQYF.